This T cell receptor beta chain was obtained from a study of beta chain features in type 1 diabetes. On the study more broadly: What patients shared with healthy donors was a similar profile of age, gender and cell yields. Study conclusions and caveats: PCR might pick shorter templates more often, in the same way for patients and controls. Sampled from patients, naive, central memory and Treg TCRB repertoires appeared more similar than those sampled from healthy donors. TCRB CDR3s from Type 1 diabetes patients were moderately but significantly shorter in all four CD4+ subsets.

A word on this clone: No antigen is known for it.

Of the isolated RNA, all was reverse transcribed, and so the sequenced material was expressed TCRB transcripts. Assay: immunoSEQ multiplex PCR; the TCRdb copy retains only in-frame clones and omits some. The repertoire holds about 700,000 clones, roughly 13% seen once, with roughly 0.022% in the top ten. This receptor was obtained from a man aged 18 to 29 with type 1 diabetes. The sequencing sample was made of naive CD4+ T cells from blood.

The CDR3 bases are TGCAGCGTGGCCAAAGGCTCCTTTTCTGGGGCCAACGTCCTGACTTTC. This sequence encodes CSVAKGSFSGANVLTF. This rearrangement joins TRBV29-1 to TRBJ2-6; D unclear. The V gene lost 6 bases and the J gene lost 1 base, with 16 bases spanning the gap. The germline V gene encodes CDR1 SQVTM and CDR2 ANQGSEA. This CDR3 has 16 residues. Based on the CDR3 plus reference TRBV29-1 and TRBJ2-6, the full variable domain is SAVISQKPSRDICQRGTSLTIQCQVDSQVTMMFWYRQQPGQSLTLIATANQGSEATYESGFVIDKFPISRPNLTFSTLTVSNMSPEDSSIYLCSVAKGSFSGANVLTFGAGSRLTVL.